Below are 5 T cell receptor beta chains sequenced from a single sample in a study of blood T cell repertoires in COVID-19. Sequencing was performed with immunoSEQ multiplex PCR; in TCRdb, only in-frame clones are kept and a portion is missing. The sample shows some 130,000 clones, roughly three quarters of them seen only once. The specimen sequenced was peripheral blood. The receptors were gathered from a woman in her seventies with acute or convalescent COVID-19.

This chain uses TRBV5-1 with TRBJ2-5, with 7 bases identical to TRBD1. The CDR3 totals 15 residues. CDR1 SGHRS and CDR2 YFSETQ come from the germline V gene. V was clipped by 0 bases and J by 0 bases; unmatched bases: 2. The CDR3 is CASSLAGQDQETQYF. Written as DNA, the CDR3 is TGCGCCAGCAGCTTGGCCGGACAGGACCAAGAGACCCAGTACTTC.

The chain uses TRBV13 and TRBJ2-3; TRBD1 aligns across 11 bases. Germline V gene data show CDR1 as PRHDT and CDR2 as FYEKMQ (reference sequence). This CDR3 comprises 16 residues. Trimming removed 5 bases from V and 3 bases from J; junction bases left unmatched: 7. CDR3 nucleotide sequence: TGTGCCAGCAGCGATCGGGACAGGGGGGGGACAGATACGCAGTATTTT. The encoded protein is CASSDRDRGGTDTQYF.

This clone was seen only a few times. The J gene is TRBJ2-7, the V gene TRBV6-5; 7 bases are shared with TRBD1. The CDR3 loop spans 12 amino acids. Trimming removed 6 bases from V and 5 bases from J; junction bases left unmatched: 4. Germline CDR1 and CDR2: MNHEY and SVGAGI. For the CDR3, the DNA is TGTGCCAGCAGCATGACAGGGAACGAGCAGTACTTC. This gives the protein CASSMTGNEQYF.

V usage is TRBV21-1 and J usage is TRBJ2-1; TRBD2, the table's D call, lacks a check against the DNA. TRBV21-1 is a recognized pseudogene. This CDR3 has 11 residues. The CDR3 nucleotides read TGTGCCAGCTGGCGGCCTCGGGAGCAGTTCTTC. Translation: CASWRPREQFF.

The CDR3 spells CASSIREGGELFF. CDR3 bases: TGTGCCAGCAGCATACGGGAAGGCGGGGAGCTGTTTTTT. The rearrangement uses TRBV7-7 and TRBJ2-2, with TRBD2 as a possible D gene (5 bases). Germline values: CDR1 SSHAT, CDR2 FNYEAQ (reference sequence). The CDR3 has 13 amino acids. With 5 bases removed from V and 7 bases from J, the gap between germline ends came to 11 bases.